This T cell receptor beta chain is drawn from a study of tumor-infiltrating lymphocytes in primary liver carcinoma. Study overall: Staged T1-T3 N0M0, the tumors had sizes that ranged from about 4 to 10 cm across. Study-wide results and caveats: A significantly higher top-250-clone fraction was found in tumors than in blood (p = 0.039).

Out of unsorted whole blood came the blood RNA, and germline DNA was extracted as well. The patients carried chronic HBV infection and had received no treatment. Roughly 4 milliliters of peripheral blood were drawn preoperatively. The researchers produced TCR beta cDNA from 500 ng total RNA with a constant-region primer. Generation of the TCR beta libraries relied on three nested multiplex PCR rounds using slightly modified ARM-PCR. Forward primers for TRBV1-TRBV30 and a C-beta reverse primer served the first two PCR rounds, at 10 cycles each. TCRdb re-analysed the multiplex PCR reads in MiXCR, keeping a single row per CDR3 protein. The table records 300,000 to 350,000 distinct CDR3 sequences, almost 60% of them present only once. CDR3 length: 14 amino acids. Germline lookup yields CDR1 MNHNS and CDR2 SASEGT. This clonotype has a handful of counts. Its antigen is unidentified. An end of the junction differs from the germline gene, which may be a read error.

V usage is TRBV6-1 and J usage is TRBJ1-1, with TRBD1 as a possible D gene (5 bases). The source of this sequence is a woman under 40 with primary liver carcinoma and hepatitis B virus infection. The sample comprised peripheral blood. The CDR3 reads CTSGTARGNTEAFF. As DNA, the CDR3 is TGTACCAGCGGGACCGCTCGTGGGAACACTGAAGCTTTCTTT.